The rows below give T cell receptor beta chains drawn from one sample of a study of identifying expanded T cells in peripheral blood. Generated by immunoSEQ multiplex PCR, the TCRdb table keeps only in-frame clones and is missing some. The profile shows more than 45,000 clones, about 83% of them singletons. The sample consisted of blood. The source of these receptors is a person aged 18 to 75 in good health. The CDR3 runs from the conserved cysteine through the conserved F or W. The D gene is left open where the match is weak. Size tells how often a clone was seen (once, few, many) or the class of an expanded clone, and some rows leave it out.

cdr3_length clone_size j_call d_call v_call cdr3_aa cdr3_nt
15 - TRBJ2-2 TRBD2 TRBV5-1 CASSLPGGFTGELFF TGCGCCAGCAGCTTACCGGGGGGGTTCACCGGGGAGCTGTTTTTT
12 once TRBJ2-3 - TRBV2 CASSPFADTQYF TGTGCCAGCAGCCCGTTCGCAGATACGCAGTATTTT
15 - TRBJ1-5 - TRBV14 CASSQDPRSNQPQHF TGTGCCAGCAGCCAAGATCCCAGGAGCAATCAGCCCCAGCATTTT
15 - TRBJ2-2 TRBD1 TRBV15 CATSRVQGNFGELFF TGTGCCACCAGCAGAGTACAGGGGAACTTCGGGGAGCTGTTTTTT
15 - TRBJ1-2 TRBD1 TRBV7-2 CASSLYNTGGSGYTF TGTGCCAGCAGCTTATATAATACAGGGGGCTCTGGCTACACCTTC
14 - TRBJ2-5 TRBD1 TRBV10-3 CAISEIGGAGTQYF TGTGCCATCAGTGAAATAGGGGGCGCGGGGACCCAGTACTTC
14 - TRBJ1-1 - TRBV5-5 CASSLAGGRTEAFF TGTGCCAGCAGCTTGGCTGGAGGGCGGACTGAAGCTTTCTTT
17 - TRBJ1-1 TRBD1 TRBV19 CASSLGQGRGRNTEAFF TGTGCCAGTAGCCTAGGACAGGGCCGGGGGAGGAACACTGAAGCTTTCTTT
14 - TRBJ2-3 TRBD2 TRBV5-1 CASSSGEHTDTQYF TGCGCCAGCAGTAGCGGGGAGCACACAGATACGCAGTATTTT
16 once TRBJ2-1 TRBD2 TRBV28 CASSFSPGGISNEQFF TGTGCCAGCAGTTTTTCACCCGGGGGGATATCCAATGAGCAGTTCTTC
12 - TRBJ2-4 - TRBV6-1 CASSEGGDIQYF TGTGCCAGCAGTGAAGGGGGAGACATTCAGTACTTC
14 - TRBJ1-4 - TRBV5-1 CASSFLGLAEKLFF TGCGCCAGCAGCTTTCTGGGTTTGGCTGAAAAACTGTTTTTT
13 - TRBJ1-2 - TRBV7-9 CASSPGTLPGYTF TGTGCCAGCAGCCCCGGGACACTGCCTGGCTACACCTTC
15 - TRBJ2-7 TRBD2 TRBV6-1 CASSRGSGRSYEQYF TGTGCCAGCAGTCGGGGTAGCGGGAGGTCCTACGAGCAGTACTTC
13 - TRBJ1-2 - TRBV2 CASSSDSLYGYTF TGTGCCAGCAGTTCCGACAGCCTCTATGGCTACACCTTC
13 - TRBJ1-1 TRBD1 TRBV2 CASQGVGDTEAFF TGTGCCAGTCAGGGGGTGGGGGACACTGAAGCTTTCTTT
13 - TRBJ1-2 - TRBV7-2 CASSLDRDYGYTF TGTGCCAGCAGCTTAGACAGGGACTATGGCTACACCTTC
13 medium-sized TRBJ1-1 - TRBV19 CASRGFTGTEAFF TGTGCCAGTAGGGGCTTTACAGGGACTGAAGCTTTCTTT
13 - TRBJ2-3 TRBD2 TRBV5-1 CASSSTSADTQYF TGCGCCAGCAGCTCGACTAGCGCAGATACGCAGTATTTT
14 - TRBJ2-1 TRBD1 TRBV19 CASSGTGGFGEQFF TGTGCCAGTAGTGGGACAGGGGGGTTCGGGGAGCAGTTCTTC
17 - TRBJ2-4 - TRBV15 CATSREMGSGPGDIQYF TGTGCCACCAGCAGAGAGATGGGGTCGGGACCCGGCGACATTCAGTACTTC
15 - TRBJ1-6 TRBD1 TRBV27 CASSLSSGGNSPLHF TGTGCCAGCAGTTTATCGTCAGGGGGCAATTCACCCCTCCACTTT
13 once TRBJ1-3 - TRBV6-1 CASGRASGNTIYF TGTGCCAGTGGCAGGGCGAGTGGAAACACCATATATTTT
16 - TRBJ2-3 - TRBV5-5 CASSLLASLLADTQYF TGTGCCAGCAGCTTGTTGGCTAGTCTACTCGCAGATACGCAGTATTTT
17 - TRBJ2-1 TRBD2 TRBV15 CATSSTGGLRSYNEQFF TGTGCCACCAGCTCAACGGGGGGACTTCGCTCCTACAATGAGCAGTTCTTC
12 - TRBJ1-1 - TRBV5-1 CASSLGTSEAFF TGCGCCAGCAGCTTGGGCACATCAGAAGCTTTCTTT
12 - TRBJ1-5 - TRBV10-3 CAVSREGQPQHF TGTGCCGTCTCCAGGGAAGGTCAGCCCCAGCATTTT
14 - TRBJ2-5 - TRBV27 CASSPTEYQETQYF TGTGCCAGCAGTCCTACGGAGTACCAAGAGACCCAGTACTTC
17 once TRBJ2-6 TRBD1 TRBV27 CASSPTGAKAGANVLTF TGTGCCAGCAGTCCTACAGGGGCGAAGGCTGGGGCCAACGTCCTGACTTTC
12 once TRBJ1-2 - TRBV6-5 CASKGDLKGYTF TGTGCCAGCAAGGGGGATCTCAAGGGCTACACCTTC
11 - TRBJ2-5 - TRBV4-1 CASSHRETQYF TGCGCCAGCAGCCATCGGGAGACCCAGTACTTC
15 once TRBJ1-2 - TRBV30 CAWSDRAGDPYGYTF TGTGCCTGGAGTGATAGGGCAGGGGACCCCTATGGCTACACCTTC
12 - TRBJ1-2 - TRBV29-1 CSAGAANYGYTF TGCAGCGCCGGAGCAGCTAACTATGGCTACACCTTC
14 once TRBJ1-2 - TRBV30 CAWSVIMTVNGYTF TGTGCCTGGAGTGTTATTATGACGGTTAATGGCTACACCTTC
12 - TRBJ2-5 - TRBV2 CASSAQQETQYF TGTGCCAGCAGTGCACAGCAAGAGACCCAGTACTTC
13 - TRBJ2-1 - TRBV5-1 CASSLRPTNEQFF TGCGCCAGCAGCTTGAGACCCACCAATGAGCAGTTCTTC
16 - TRBJ2-7 TRBD1 TRBV10-3 CAISESGWDRGREQYF TGTGCCATCAGTGAGTCAGGATGGGACAGGGGTAGGGAGCAGTACTTC
15 - TRBJ2-1 - TRBV9 CASTSGLTSVHEQFF TGTGCCAGCACCTCGGGACTTACTTCCGTCCATGAGCAGTTCTTC
15 - TRBJ2-1 TRBD2 TRBV4-3 CASSRGTSGYGEQFF TGCGCCAGCAGCCGCGGGACTAGCGGGTACGGTGAGCAGTTCTTC
15 - TRBJ1-5 - TRBV6-6 CASSYSHVVGQPQHF TGTGCCAGCAGTTACTCGCATGTGGTAGGTCAGCCCCAGCATTTT
14 - TRBJ2-7 - TRBV4-1 CASSPLAASNEQYF TGCGCCAGTAGCCCTTTGGCAGCTTCAAACGAGCAGTACTTC
14 - TRBJ1-1 - TRBV9 CASSPTTGNTEAFF TGTGCCAGCAGCCCCACGACAGGGAACACTGAAGCTTTCTTT
15 - TRBJ1-1 TRBD1 TRBV6-6 CASSPPQGMNTEAFF TGTGCCAGCAGTCCCCCACAGGGGATGAACACTGAAGCTTTCTTT
12 - TRBJ2-1 - TRBV5-6 CASSPSSGEQFF TGTGCCAGCAGCCCCTCCTCGGGTGAGCAGTTCTTC
16 - TRBJ2-3 - TRBV9 CASSVSGSTSTDTQYF TGTGCCAGCAGCGTTTCCGGGAGTACGAGCACAGATACGCAGTATTTT
12 - TRBJ1-4 - TRBV7-2 CASSSGNEKLFF TGTGCCAGCAGCTCCGGTAATGAAAAACTGTTTTTT
11 - TRBJ2-1 - TRBV20-1 CSARKAYEQFF TGCAGTGCTAGAAAAGCGTATGAGCAGTTCTTC
14 - TRBJ1-4 TRBD1 TRBV5-8 CASSSGQGNEKLFF TGTGCCAGCAGCTCCGGACAGGGAAATGAAAAACTGTTTTTT
13 once TRBJ2-3 - TRBV30 CAQTRVGTDTQYF TGTGCCCAGACACGGGTTGGCACAGATACGCAGTATTTT
14 - TRBJ2-1 TRBD1 TRBV5-4 CASSPDRVRNEQFF TGTGCCAGCAGCCCGGACAGGGTAAGGAATGAGCAGTTCTTC
14 - TRBJ2-2 TRBD2 TRBV6-6 CASSPGLATGELFF TGTGCCAGCAGCCCGGGACTAGCGACCGGGGAGCTGTTTTTT
14 - TRBJ2-1 TRBD1 TRBV6-6 CASRDTDRVSEQFF TGTGCCAGCAGGGATACGGACAGGGTCAGTGAGCAGTTCTTC